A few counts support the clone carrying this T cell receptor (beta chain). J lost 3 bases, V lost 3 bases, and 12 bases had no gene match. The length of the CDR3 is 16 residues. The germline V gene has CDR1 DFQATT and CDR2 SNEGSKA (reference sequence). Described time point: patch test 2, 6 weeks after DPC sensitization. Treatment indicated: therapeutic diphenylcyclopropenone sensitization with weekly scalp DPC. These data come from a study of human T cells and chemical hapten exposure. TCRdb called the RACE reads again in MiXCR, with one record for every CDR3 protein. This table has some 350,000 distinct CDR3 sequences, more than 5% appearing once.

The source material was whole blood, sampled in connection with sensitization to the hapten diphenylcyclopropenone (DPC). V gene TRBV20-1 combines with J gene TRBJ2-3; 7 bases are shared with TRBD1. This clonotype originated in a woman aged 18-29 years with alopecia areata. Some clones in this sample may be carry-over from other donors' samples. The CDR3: CSARDEGTAGTDTQYF. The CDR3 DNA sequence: TGCAGTGCTAGGGATGAGGGGACAGCCGGAACAGATACGCAGTATTTT.